Sequencing of this T cell receptor (beta chain) was carried out in a study of beta chain features in type 1 diabetes. Study-wide results and limits: Still unanswered here is whether HLA type influences TCRB rearrangement. TCRB CDR3s were moderately but significantly shorter in Type 1 diabetes patients in all four CD4+ subsets.

The whole isolated RNA underwent reverse transcription, so sequencing captured expressed TCRB transcripts. Here immunoSEQ multiplex PCR was the method, and the copy in TCRdb shows in-frame clones only, minus some. Seen here are 300,000 or so clones, around 8.5% observed once, and the top ten hold 1%. Germline V CDR1 and CDR2: GTSNPN, SVGIG (reference sequence). The germline V and J ends were trimmed by 7 bases and 1 base, with 13 bases remaining between them. This CDR3 has 13 residues. This clone has a handful of counts. Its antigen remains unidentified. The sequence came from a man aged 25-45 years with type 1 diabetes. The V gene is TRBV30, the J gene TRBJ1-1; possible D gene TRBD1, 6 bases. Specimen: central memory CD4+ T cells from blood. The CDR3 sequence: CASQRQENTEAFF. The CDR3 DNA follows: TGTGCCTCGCAGAGACAGGAGAACACTGAAGCTTTCTTT.